This passage covers 8 T cell receptor beta chains from one sample sequenced in a study of blood T cell repertoires in COVID-19. Assay used: immunoSEQ multiplex PCR; TCRdb lists only in-frame clones, some missing. The sample yields around 300,000 clones, roughly 87% seen once. The sequencing input was peripheral blood. The source is a man younger than 30 with active or convalescent COVID-19.

The chain links TRBV19 to TRBJ2-1; D unclear. CDR1 is LNHDA, CDR2 SQIVND, per germline (reference sequence). The V end was cut by 3 bases, the J end by 3 bases, with 9 bases between. This CDR3 has 14 residues. The CDR3 reads CASSISGSYNEQFF. CDR3 coding DNA: TGTGCCAGTAGTATTTCAGGAAGCTACAATGAGCAGTTCTTC.

The V gene is TRBV5-5, the J gene TRBJ2-7; TRBD2 agrees at 12 bases. J was trimmed by 7 bases and V by 7 bases; bases with no gene match: 6. In germline, CDR1 is SGHKS, CDR2 YYEKEE (reference sequence). This CDR3 spans 13 amino acids. CDR3 sequence (DNA): TGTGCCAGCCGGACTAGCGGGACTAAGGAGCAGTACTTC. Residues: CASRTSGTKEQYF.

V usage is TRBV6-4 and J usage is TRBJ1-5; 8 bases fit TRBD1. CDR3 length: 14 amino acids. V was clipped by 6 bases and J by 4 bases; unmatched bases: 5. Germline V CDR1 and CDR2: MRHNA, SNTAGT. The CDR3 loop reads CASRSRQGNQPQHF. The CDR3 region has the DNA TGTGCCAGCAGGTCAAGACAGGGGAATCAGCCCCAGCATTTT.

J is TRBJ2-3 and V is TRBV4-1; 9 bases are a match to TRBD1. The CDR3 runs 15 residues. Germline CDR1 reads MGHRA; CDR2 reads YSYEKL. V dropped 3 bases and J dropped 5; count of bases not matched to a gene: 6. The CDR3 reads CASSQRDRVEDTQYF. The CDR3 bases are TGCGCCAGCAGCCAGAGGGACAGGGTGGAAGATACGCAGTATTTT.

This sequence joins TRBV18 and TRBJ1-4; D may be TRBD1 (5 bases). The CDR3 contains 13 residues. Trimming shortened V by 6 bases and J by 12 bases, and 17 bases separated the two germline ends. Germline V CDR1 and CDR2: KGHSH, LQKENI. CDR3 residues: CASSLVTRGELFF. The CDR3 DNA follows: TGTGCCAGCTCGCTCGTCACCCGGGGGGAACTGTTTTTT. The complete variable domain, with remaining parts taken from reference TRBV18 and TRBJ1-4, reads NAGVMQNPRHLVRRRGQEARLRCSPMKGHSHVYWYRQLPEEGLKFMVYLQKENIIDESGMPKERFSAEFPKEGPSILRIQQVVRGDSAAYFCASSLVTRGELFFGSGTQLSVL.

This clone was detected only once. The gene calls are TRBV27 and TRBJ1-2; TRBD1 agrees at 7 bases. The CDR3 totals 12 residues. The trim removed 5 bases at V and 8 bases at J, leaving 5 bases unmatched. Germline V gene lookup returns CDR1 MNHEY and CDR2 SMNVEV (reference sequence). CDR3 sequence (DNA): TGTGCCAGCAGTCCCACAGGGGAAGGCTACACCTTC. Translation gives CASSPTGEGYTF.

The chain joins TRBV4-1 to TRBJ1-1, with D hard to call. CDR1 and CDR2 (germline): MGHRA, YSYEKL. The ends were cut back, 0 bases at V and 2 bases at J, with 10 bases in the middle. The CDR3 totals 15 residues. CDR3 DNA sequence: TGCGCCAGCAGCCAAGAGGCCAGGACTAACACTGAAGCTTTCTTT. Its protein product is CASSQEARTNTEAFF.

The chain joins TRBV9 to TRBJ1-1; unclear D gene. Germline CDR1 is SGDLS and CDR2 is YYNGEE. Trimming stripped 5 bases from V and 3 bases from J, with 11 bases between. There are 13 residues in the CDR3. CDR3 sequence: CASSVALHTEAFF. DNA of the CDR3: TGTGCCAGCAGTGTCGCCCTACACACTGAAGCTTTCTTT.